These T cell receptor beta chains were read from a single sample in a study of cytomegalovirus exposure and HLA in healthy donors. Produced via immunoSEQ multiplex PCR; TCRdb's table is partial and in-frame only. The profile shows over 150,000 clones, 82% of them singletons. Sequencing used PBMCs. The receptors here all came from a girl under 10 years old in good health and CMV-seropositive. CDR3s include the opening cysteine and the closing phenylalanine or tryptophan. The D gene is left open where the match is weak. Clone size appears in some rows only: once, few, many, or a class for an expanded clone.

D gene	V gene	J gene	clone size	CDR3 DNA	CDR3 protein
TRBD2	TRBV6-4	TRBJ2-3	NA	TGTGCCAGCAGTCGACTAGCGGGAGGGACAGATACGCAGTATTTT	CASSRLAGGTDTQYF
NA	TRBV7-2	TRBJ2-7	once	TGTGCCAGCAGCCCCGCGGGCCTAGTGCCCTACGAGCAGTACTTC	CASSPAGLVPYEQYF
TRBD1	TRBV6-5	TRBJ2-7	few	TGTGCCAGCAGTTCCGGCCTGACAGGGAATTACGAGCAGTACTTC	CASSSGLTGNYEQYF
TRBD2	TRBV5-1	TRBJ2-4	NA	TGCGCCAGCAGCTTTACCGGGACTAGCGGGAGATCGATTGCCAAAAACATTCAGTACTTC	CASSFTGTSGRSIAKNIQYF
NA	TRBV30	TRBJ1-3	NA	TGTGCCTGGAGTCCGTTAGCCTGGTTAAACACCATATATTTT	CAWSPLAWLNTIYF
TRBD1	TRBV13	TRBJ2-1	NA	TGTGCCAGCAGCCTGGGACAGGGGGTCCATGAGCAGTTCTTC	CASSLGQGVHEQFF
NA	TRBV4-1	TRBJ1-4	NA	TGCGCCAGCAGCCAAGTCCCGAAGGGGGGGGCCGGTGAAAAACTGTTTTTT	CASSQVPKGGAGEKLFF
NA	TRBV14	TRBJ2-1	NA	TGTGCCAGCAGCCAAAGGGGAACGCGAAACGAGCAGTTCTTC	CASSQRGTRNEQFF
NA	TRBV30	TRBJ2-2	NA	TGTGCCGGCAGGGGTCCTTACACCGGGGAGCTGTTTTTT	CAGRGPYTGELFF
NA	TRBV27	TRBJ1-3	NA	TGTGCCAGCAGGCCCAGGGCTTCCTCTGGAAACACCATATATTTT	CASRPRASSGNTIYF
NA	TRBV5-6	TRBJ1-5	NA	TGTGCCAGCAGCTCAGGGGTGACCGTTAGACAGCCCCAGCATTTT	CASSSGVTVRQPQHF
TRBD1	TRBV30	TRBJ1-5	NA	TGTGCCTGGAGTACGGGGGCAGGGGGCAGCCAGCCCCAGCATTTT	CAWSTGAGGSQPQHF
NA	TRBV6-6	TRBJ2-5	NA	TGTGCCAGCAGTTACTCTGGGCCGGATGGGAGGGAGACCCAGTACTTC	CASSYSGPDGRETQYF
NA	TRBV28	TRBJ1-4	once	TGTGCCAGCAGTGCCAGGATTAATGAAAAACTGTTTTTT	CASSARINEKLFF
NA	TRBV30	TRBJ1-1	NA	TGTGCCTGGGCTATGATCCCGGGTGAGACTGAAGCTTTCTTT	CAWAMIPGETEAFF
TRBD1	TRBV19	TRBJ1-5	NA	TGTGCCAGTAGTATTGGACAGGGGGCTGGCCAGCCCCAGCATTTT	CASSIGQGAGQPQHF
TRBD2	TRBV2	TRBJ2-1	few	TGTGCCAGCAGTGGTTTAGCGGGAGCCCCCTACAATGAGCAGTTCTTC	CASSGLAGAPYNEQFF
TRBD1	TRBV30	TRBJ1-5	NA	TGTGCCTGGACCCCAAGGGGGACAGGCTCTAAGCTCCAGCATTTT	CAWTPRGTGSKLQHF
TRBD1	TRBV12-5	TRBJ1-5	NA	TGTGCTAGTGGTTTGGTTCCGGGACAGGGGGATCAGCCCCAGCATTTT	CASGLVPGQGDQPQHF
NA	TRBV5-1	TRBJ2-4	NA	TGCGCCAGCAGCAAGGGAGCGGGAGCCAAAAACATTCAGTACTTC	CASSKGAGAKNIQYF
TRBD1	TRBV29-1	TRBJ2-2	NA	TGCAGCGTGGGGGGGACAGGGGGCGCCACCGGGGAGCTGTTTTTT	CSVGGTGGATGELFF
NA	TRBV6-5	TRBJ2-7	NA	TGTGCCAGCAGTTACTCCACAGGTGCTTACGAGCAGTACTTC	CASSYSTGAYEQYF
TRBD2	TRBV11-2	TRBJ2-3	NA	TGTGCCAGCAGCTTTACTAGCGGGAGGGCCACAGATACGCAGTATTTT	CASSFTSGRATDTQYF
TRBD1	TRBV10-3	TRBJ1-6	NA	TGTGCCATCAGTGAGTCCGGGACAGGGGTTGACTCACCCCTCCACTTT	CAISESGTGVDSPLHF
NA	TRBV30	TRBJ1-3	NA	TGTGCCTCCGAAAGGGGGATCTCTGGAAACACCATATATTTT	CASERGISGNTIYF
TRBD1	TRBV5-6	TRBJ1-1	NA	TGTGCCAGCAGCTTGGGACAGGGGGCCCCAGTGGCTGAAGCTTTCTTT	CASSLGQGAPVAEAFF
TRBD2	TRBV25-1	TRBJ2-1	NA	TGTGCCGTTTCCGGGACTAGCGGGAGCAATGAGCAGTTCTTC	CAVSGTSGSNEQFF
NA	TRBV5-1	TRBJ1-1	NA	TGCGCCAGCAGCTTGAGTCAGGGCGGCCCTGAAGCTTTCTTT	CASSLSQGGPEAFF
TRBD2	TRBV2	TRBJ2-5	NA	TGTGCCAGCGCCCAGCGGGAGGGCCTGGAGACCCAGTACTTC	CASAQREGLETQYF
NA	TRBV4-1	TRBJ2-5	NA	TGCGCCAGCAGCGAGCCTAACCAAATCCAAGAGACCCAGTACTTC	CASSEPNQIQETQYF
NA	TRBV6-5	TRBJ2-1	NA	TGTGCCAGCACTACTAGTTCCTACAATGAGCAGTTCTTC	CASTTSSYNEQFF
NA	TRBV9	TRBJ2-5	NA	TGTGCCAGCAGCGTCCCGGGGCAAGAGACCCAGTACTTC	CASSVPGQETQYF
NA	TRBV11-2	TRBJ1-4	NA	TGTGCCAGCAGCACCTACTCGAACCCTTATGAAAAACTGTTTTTT	CASSTYSNPYEKLFF
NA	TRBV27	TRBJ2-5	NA	TGTGCCAGCAGTCCCTACCCCAAAGAGACCCAGTACTTC	CASSPYPKETQYF
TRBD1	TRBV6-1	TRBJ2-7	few	TGTGCCAGCAGTGAAGGTTGGCAGGGGGCCCTCGAGCAGTACTTC	CASSEGWQGALEQYF
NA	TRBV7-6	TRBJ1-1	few	TGTGCCAGCAGCTACTCCTCAGGGGAAACTGAAGCTTTCTTT	CASSYSSGETEAFF
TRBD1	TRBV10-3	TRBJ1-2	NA	TGTGCCATCAGGTGGGACAGGGTGCACCCAAACTATGGCTACACCTTC	CAIRWDRVHPNYGYTF